This passage covers 14 T cell receptor beta chains from one sample sequenced in a study of cytomegalovirus exposure and HLA in healthy donors. Sequencing used immunoSEQ multiplex PCR; TCRdb keeps in-frame clones, though not all of them. Here the sample spans under 300,000 clones, roughly 85% being singletons. Sequencing was performed on PBMCs. The receptors were sampled from a woman under 30 in good health and CMV-seronegative.

V and J are TRBV6-5 and TRBJ2-7; 10 bases agree with TRBD1. The CDR3 has 14 amino acids. Germline lookup yields CDR1 MNHEY and CDR2 SVGAGI. The V and J ends lost 6 bases and 5 bases, in that order; junction bases with no gene match: 7. The CDR3 protein is CASRFRDRGDEQYF. The DNA of the CDR3 is TGTGCCAGCAGATTCCGGGACAGGGGTGACGAGCAGTACTTC.

The chain recombines TRBV7-2 with TRBJ1-2, with unresolved D. The CDR3 contains 15 residues. V was cut by 1 base and J by 8 bases, with 17 bases left in between. Germline CDR1 and CDR2: SGHTA and FQGNSA. Here the CDR3 DNA reads TGTGCCAGCAGCTTAGACCTAAGCAAGTCGCGAGGCTACACCTTC. It yields the protein CASSLDLSKSRGYTF.

This chain links TRBV12-5 with TRBJ2-7; D gene unclear. With 0 bases removed from V and 3 bases from J, the gap between germline ends came to 12 bases. The CDR3 has 15 residues. Germline-derived CDR1 and CDR2 are LGHNT and FRNRAP. CDR3 region: CASGLVLAVIYEQYF. DNA of the CDR3: TGTGCTAGTGGTTTGGTATTAGCAGTGATCTACGAGCAGTACTTC.

The chain joins TRBV13 to TRBJ2-5, with 7 bases matching TRBD1. The CDR3 is made up of 14 amino acids. V lost 5 bases, J lost 4 bases, and 7 bases stayed unmatched. CDR1 is PRHDT, CDR2 FYEKMQ, per germline (reference sequence). CDR3 sequence: CASSPLTGRETQYF. CDR3 sequence (DNA): TGTGCCAGCAGCCCCCTGACAGGGCGAGAGACCCAGTACTTC. The full variable domain, completed using reference TRBV13 and TRBJ2-5, is AAGVIQSPRHLIKEKRETATLKCYPIPRHDTVYWYQQGPGQDPQFLISFYEKMQSDKGSIPDRFSAQQFSDYHSELNMSSLELGDSALYFCASSPLTGRETQYFGPGTRLLVL.

The CDR3: CAWAGRGEQYF. The CDR3 DNA is TGTGCCTGGGCCGGGCGGGGCGAGCAGTACTTC. The gene calls are TRBV30 and TRBJ2-7; D perhaps matches TRBD2 (6 bases). The CDR3 loop spans 11 amino acids. Trimming stripped 5 bases from V and 6 bases from J, with 11 bases between. The germline V gene encodes CDR1 GTSNPN and CDR2 SVGIG (reference sequence).

V gene TRBV6-5 combines with J gene TRBJ1-4; 8 nucleotides align to TRBD1. The length of the CDR3 is 15 residues. Germline CDR1 and CDR2: MNHEY and SVGAGI. V lost 1 base and J lost 4; bases outside the gene matches: 2. In nucleotides, the CDR3 is TGTGCCAGCAGTTACTGGGGACAGGATAATGAAAAACTGTTTTTT. Protein: CASSYWGQDNEKLFF.

The rearrangement links TRBV5-4 to TRBJ2-7; D remains unclear. The CDR3 covers 13 residues. Deletions cut 4 bases from V and 3 bases from J, with 11 bases between. Germline V gene sequence: CDR1 SGHNT, CDR2 YYREEE (reference sequence). CDR3 sequence: CASSHGSRYEQYF. In nucleotides, the CDR3 is TGTGCCAGCAGCCACGGGTCTCGCTACGAGCAGTACTTC.

This chain links TRBV9 with TRBJ2-1; TRBD2 might be the D (6 bases). Deletions cut 3 bases from V and 2 bases from J, with 6 bases between. CDR3 length equals 13 residues. Germline lookup yields CDR1 SGDLS and CDR2 YYNGEE. The CDR3 protein is CASSAGAYNEQFF. In DNA, the CDR3 is TGTGCCAGCAGCGCGGGGGCCTACAATGAGCAGTTCTTC.

This clone was observed once. V gene TRBV7-9 combines with J gene TRBJ2-1; 10 bases line up with TRBD2. Germline-derived CDR1 and CDR2 are SEHNR and FQNEAQ (reference sequence). J gave up 4 bases and V 2 bases, and 2 bases lay outside the gene matches. The CDR3 is made up of 15 amino acids. The CDR3 coding sequence is TGTGCCAGCAGCTTAAGTAGCGGGGGGTACAATGAGCAGTTCTTC. Translation: CASSLSSGGYNEQFF.

This clone was recorded only once. The rearrangement links TRBV5-1 to TRBJ1-2; D perhaps matches TRBD1 (6 bases). Per germline, CDR1 SGHRS and CDR2 YFSETQ. This CDR3 spans 15 amino acids. Trimming stripped 4 bases from V and 4 bases from J, with 17 bases between. For the CDR3, the DNA is TGCGCCAGCAGCCCAATTGGTGGGGGCCTCTATGGCTACACCTTC. Amino acids: CASSPIGGGLYGYTF.

This chain links TRBV7-2 with TRBJ2-3; D is possibly TRBD1 (5 bases). This CDR3 has 15 amino acids. V lost 5 bases, J lost 2 bases, and 14 bases lay in between. Germline CDR1 SGHTA, CDR2 FQGNSA. The CDR3 loop is CASSLQWTYTDTQYF. CDR3 nucleotide sequence: TGTGCCAGCAGCCTGCAATGGACATACACAGATACGCAGTATTTT.

The count of this clone is one. The chain recombines TRBV29-1 with TRBJ1-1; the D gene is possibly TRBD1 (6 bases). V dropped 3 bases and J dropped 10 bases, with 12 bases sitting between them. Germline CDR1 and CDR2: SQVTM and ANQGSEA. The CDR3 runs 11 residues. CDR3 DNA: TGCAGCGTTGACCCGACAGGAGGAGCTTTCTTT. Its translation is CSVDPTGGAFF.

The chain recombines TRBV5-4 with TRBJ2-7; 12 bases map to TRBD2. V lost 4 bases and J lost 1; bases outside the gene matches: 3. This CDR3 is built from 15 residues. CDR1 SGHNT and CDR2 YYREEE come from the germline V gene (reference sequence). The CDR3 spells CASSPGLAGSYEQYF. The CDR3 DNA follows: TGTGCCAGCAGCCCAGGACTAGCGGGATCCTACGAGCAGTACTTC.

The chain combines TRBV10-2 with TRBJ1-4; D gene ambiguous. Germline values: CDR1 WSHSY, CDR2 SAAADI. V shed 5 bases and J shed 7 bases, with 14 bases lying between them. This CDR3 comprises 14 residues. CDR3 DNA: TGCGCCAGCAGTAGTCCCGGGAATGGTGAAAAACTGTTTTTT. Its protein product is CASSSPGNGEKLFF.